These 31 T cell receptor beta chains came from one sample sequenced in a study of cytomegalovirus exposure and HLA in healthy donors. It was with 60 Vbeta and 13 Jbeta primers that the PCR ran. TCRdb's table, derived via immunoSEQ multiplex PCR, lists solely in-frame clones and lacks some. The sample consists of around 76,000 clones, roughly 67% of them appearing once. Material: PBMCs. The origin of the receptors is a man between 40 and 49 years old in good health and CMV-seropositive.

The chain recombines TRBV18 with TRBJ1-2; D is ambiguous. V lost 3 bases, J lost 6 bases, and 14 bases lay in between. The CDR3 spans 14 residues. The V gene's germline CDR1 is KGHSH and CDR2 LQKENI. The CDR3 sequence: CASSPSETSNGYTF. CDR3 sequence (DNA): TGTGCCAGCTCACCCTCAGAAACGTCGAATGGCTACACCTTC.

The chain couples TRBV11-2 to TRBJ2-1, with 15 positions matching TRBD2. This CDR3 is 17 amino acids long. Germline loops: CDR1 SGHAT, CDR2 FQNNGV. Unmatched junction bases numbered 14, after V lost 8 bases and J lost 9 bases. The CDR3 protein is CASSGLAGGALRREQFF. The CDR3 region has the DNA TGTGCCAGCTCGGGACTAGCGGGAGGCGCACTACGTCGTGAGCAGTTCTTC.

The chain combines TRBV7-2 with TRBJ1-1; 9 nucleotides align to TRBD1. V lost 7 bases to trimming and J lost 3 bases; unmatched junction nucleotides: 9. The CDR3 has 15 residues. CDR1 is SGHTA and CDR2 is FQGNSA in the germline V gene. The CDR3 region has the DNA TGTGCCAGCACGGGCCGGGACAGGGTTGACACTGAAGCTTTCTTT. This translates into CASTGRDRVDTEAFF.

This clone occurred many times. The chain combines TRBV10-3 with TRBJ1-2; 8 positions agree with TRBD1. J was trimmed by 1 base and V by 4 bases; bases with no gene match: 5. The CDR3 covers 15 residues. Germline V gene lookup returns CDR1 ENHRY and CDR2 SYGVKD. The CDR3 region has the DNA TGTGCCATCAGTGTTGAACAGGGGGGTAACTATGGCTACACCTTC. It encodes CAISVEQGGNYGYTF.

This sequence joins TRBV6-5 and TRBJ1-1; D gene unclear. Germline assignment: CDR1 MNHEY and CDR2 SVGAGI. V shed 0 bases and J shed 4 bases, with 12 bases lying between them. The CDR3 has 15 residues. This chain's CDR3 is CASSYSGVGGTEAFF. CDR3 DNA: TGTGCCAGCAGTTACTCGGGTGTTGGCGGCACTGAAGCTTTCTTT.

V gene TRBV19 combines with J gene TRBJ1-4; maybe TRBD1 (6 bases). The germline CDR1 and CDR2 sequences are LNHDA and SQIVND (reference sequence). The CDR3 runs to 15 residues. The V gene lost 1 base and the J gene lost 6 bases, with 12 bases spanning the gap. In DNA, the CDR3 is TGTGCCAGTAGTATAGCGGACAGCCTTTATGAAAAACTGTTTTTT. This translates into CASSIADSLYEKLFF.

CDR3 region: CAWSPVSSGNTIYF. The CDR3 region has the DNA TGTGCCTGGAGCCCCGTATCCTCTGGAAACACCATATATTTT. The genes are TRBV30 and TRBJ1-3; D gene uncertain. This CDR3 region has 14 residues. CDR1 is GTSNPN and CDR2 is SVGIG in the germline V gene (reference sequence). V lost 3 bases, J lost 0 bases, and 9 bases lay in between.

This sequence joins TRBV6-9 and TRBJ1-2, with TRBD1 as a possible D gene (6 bases). The CDR3 extends over 16 amino acids. Germline CDR1 and CDR2: MNHGY and SVAAGI. Trimming removed 2 bases from V and 1 base from J, with 14 bases in between. The DNA for the CDR3 is TGTGCCAGCAGTTATGCGACAGGAGAATTTAACTATGGCTACACCTTC. Protein: CASSYATGEFNYGYTF.

This clone was observed at least ten times. This sequence joins TRBV7-2 and TRBJ1-6; no definite D call. Trimming pared 4 bases from V and 8 bases from J, leaving 6 bases between. The CDR3 runs to 12 residues. From germline, CDR1 is SGHTA and CDR2 FQGNSA. CDR3 bases: TGTGCCAGCAGCTCCAACTATTCACCCCTCCACTTT. Its translation is CASSSNYSPLHF.

This clone was observed a few times. The rearrangement links TRBV2 to TRBJ2-6, with D tentatively TRBD1 (5 bases). This CDR3 has 14 residues. Germline values: CDR1 SNHLY, CDR2 FYNNEI. Between the trimmed V and J ends, which lost 4 bases and 2 bases, there was a span of 6 bases. CDR3 sequence reads: CASSVGAGANVLTF. In DNA form, the CDR3 reads TGTGCCAGCAGTGTAGGGGCTGGGGCCAACGTCCTGACTTTC.

This chain uses TRBV2 with TRBJ1-4; tentatively, D is TRBD1 (6 bases). With 6 bases removed from V and 4 bases from J, the gap between germline ends came to 9 bases. This CDR3 region has 13 residues. CDR1 and CDR2 from the germline V gene are SNHLY and FYNNEI. CDR3 residues: CASRQGRNEKLFF. In DNA, the CDR3 is TGTGCCAGCAGACAGGGCCGTAATGAAAAACTGTTTTTT.

This clone was counted between two and nine times. This chain uses TRBV9 with TRBJ2-4, with 12 nucleotides matching TRBD2. The CDR3 sequence is 19 residues long. V shed 3 bases, J shed 2 bases, and the junction held 12 bases outside the gene matches. CDR1 is SGDLS and CDR2 is YYNGEE in the germline V gene. CDR3 DNA: TGTGCCAGCAGCGCCTCGGGACTAGCGGGCCCGGGTTCCAAAAACATTCAGTACTTC. Protein sequence: CASSASGLAGPGSKNIQYF.

V usage is TRBV15 and J usage is TRBJ1-4, with TRBD1 identical over 10 bases. The CDR3 runs 16 residues. CDR1 is LNHNV and CDR2 is YYDKDF in the germline V gene (reference sequence). Germline trimming cut 5 bases from V and 5 bases from J; bases unmatched to any gene: 8. The CDR3 sequence is CATSRRPGQGNEKLFF. CDR3 sequence (DNA): TGTGCCACCAGCCGTAGGCCGGGACAGGGGAATGAAAAACTGTTTTTT.

This clone has only one observation. J is TRBJ1-5 and V is TRBV28; 9 bases map to TRBD1. From germline, CDR1 is MDHEN and CDR2 SYDVKM. Germline trimming cut 3 bases from V and 6 bases from J; bases unmatched to any gene: 3. This CDR3 is 14 amino acids long. The DNA for the CDR3 is TGTGCCAGCAGTTTGGGGACAGGGAGTCAGCCCCAGCATTTT. Its protein is CASSLGTGSQPQHF.

CDR3: CASSYRPGNTEAFF. The CDR3 bases are TGTGCCAGCAGTTACCGGCCGGGGAACACTGAAGCTTTCTTT. The chain links TRBV6-5 to TRBJ1-1; D not resolved. The germline CDR1 and CDR2 sequences are MNHEY and SVGAGI. The CDR3 contains 14 residues. Between the trimmed V and J ends, which lost 2 bases and 1 base, there was a span of 8 bases.

This clone was counted only a few times. The chain joins TRBV4-3 to TRBJ1-1, with a weak D call TRBD1 (6 bases). CDR1 and CDR2 (germline): LGHNA, YSLEER. V lost 3 bases and J lost 2, with 13 bases in between. This CDR3 comprises 15 residues. In nucleotides, the CDR3 is TGCGCCAGCAGCCACACAGGGTCGGGTAACACTGAAGCTTTCTTT. Its protein is CASSHTGSGNTEAFF.

The chain links TRBV4-2 to TRBJ2-2, with 9 positions matching TRBD1. The CDR3 covers 14 residues. The ends lost 4 bases at V and 4 bases at J; junction bases unmatched: 1. Germline CDR1 and CDR2: LGHNA and YNFKEQ. For the CDR3, the DNA is TGTGCCAGCAGCCGGGGACAGGGCACCGGGGAGCTGTTTTTT. This sequence encodes CASSRGQGTGELFF.

This clone was seen a single time. V and J are TRBV28 and TRBJ1-5; D unclear. The V gene's germline CDR1 is MDHEN and CDR2 SYDVKM. Trimming stripped 10 bases from V and 4 bases from J, with 11 bases between. The CDR3 is 12 residues long. The CDR3 reads CATRTENQPQHF. CDR3 in DNA: TGTGCCACCAGGACGGAGAATCAGCCCCAGCATTTT.

This chain links TRBV6-5 with TRBJ1-2, with D uncertain. The V end lost 0 bases, the J end lost 1 base, and 12 bases lay between the germline ends. Germline V CDR1 and CDR2: MNHEY, SVGAGI. The CDR3 is made up of 16 amino acids. The CDR3 region has the DNA TGTGCCAGCAGTTACTCGAGCGAAGGGAGTAACTATGGCTACACCTTC. Translating gives CASSYSSEGSNYGYTF.

The V call is TRBV5-1, the J call TRBJ1-2, with D unclear. Germline CDR1 reads SGHRS; CDR2 reads YFSETQ. V shed 0 bases and J shed 6 bases, with 9 bases lying between them. The CDR3 covers 13 residues. The CDR3 DNA follows: TGCGCCAGCAGCTTGGAGTCCACAGATGGCTACACCTTC. It is translated as CASSLESTDGYTF.

The chain carries TRBV7-2 and TRBJ2-7, with no clear D. Germline V gives CDR1 SGHTA, CDR2 FQGNSA. This CDR3 has 12 amino acids. V gave up 5 bases and J gave up 2 bases, with 7 bases separating them. The CDR3 DNA sequence: TGTGCCAGCAGCACTACGACCTACGAGCAGTACTTC. This gives the protein CASSTTTYEQYF.

The CDR3 DNA reads as TGTGCCATCAGTGAGTCGGGACAGGGGGTTGCGAACACCGGGGAGCTGTTTTTT. Translated, it gives CAISESGQGVANTGELFF. The chain recombines TRBV10-3 with TRBJ2-2; 11 nucleotides match TRBD1. This CDR3 comprises 18 residues. The germline CDR1 and CDR2 sequences are ENHRY and SYGVKD. V shed 0 bases and J 0 bases; nucleotides not matched to a gene: 3.

The gene calls are TRBV6-5 and TRBJ2-7; TRBD1 matches at 7 bases. V was pared by 6 bases and J by 7 bases, with 3 bases of the junction left unmatched. Looked up from germline, CDR1 is MNHEY and CDR2 is SVGAGI. The CDR3 is made up of 11 amino acids. In nucleotides, the CDR3 is TGTGCCAGCAGCGGACAGGAAGAGCAGTACTTC. Protein sequence: CASSGQEEQYF.

The V gene is TRBV10-3, the J gene TRBJ2-3, with 10 bases lining up with TRBD2. J was trimmed by 6 bases and V by 0 bases; bases with no gene match: 6. CDR1 and CDR2 from the germline V gene are ENHRY and SYGVKD. The CDR3 is 16 residues long. The CDR3: CAISESPAGGLDTQYF. The CDR3 nucleotides are TGTGCCATCAGTGAGTCTCCAGCGGGGGGGCTCGATACGCAGTATTTT.

The chain recombines TRBV9 with TRBJ1-2; perhaps TRBD1 as D (6 bases). V was cut by 0 bases and J by 7 bases, with 13 bases left in between. The CDR3 is 14 residues long. Germline V gives CDR1 SGDLS, CDR2 YYNGEE. The CDR3: CASSVDTGSGGYTF. CDR3 DNA: TGTGCCAGCAGCGTAGATACAGGGTCGGGTGGCTACACCTTC.

J is TRBJ2-3 and V is TRBV7-3; 10 positions match TRBD1. The CDR3 extends over 15 amino acids. V trimming: 5 bases; J trimming: 4 bases; junction bases outside the gene matches: 6. CDR1 and CDR2 (germline): SGHTA, FQGTGA. CDR3 coding DNA: TGTGCCAGCAGCGACGGACAGGGGGGATCAGATACGCAGTATTTT. This encodes CASSDGQGGSDTQYF.

The chain carries TRBV7-2 and TRBJ2-2; D is uncertain. The germline V gene encodes CDR1 SGHTA and CDR2 FQGNSA. V was shortened by 2 bases and J by 5 bases, with 6 bases between the two germline ends. The CDR3 spans 13 residues. DNA of the CDR3: TGTGCCAGCAGCTTACCCTCTACCGGGGAGCTGTTTTTT. Amino acid sequence: CASSLPSTGELFF.

In this sample, this clone turned up once. J is TRBJ1-1 and V is TRBV11-1, with 8 bases identical to TRBD1. The CDR3 has 15 amino acids. The germline V gene has CDR1 SGHAT and CDR2 FQDESV (reference sequence). V dropped 6 bases and J dropped 4; count of bases not matched to a gene: 10. Here the CDR3 DNA reads TGTGCCAGCAGGGAACCGACAGGGGTGAGCACTGAAGCTTTCTTT. Translation gives CASREPTGVSTEAFF.

The table lists this clone with a count of one. The chain recombines TRBV5-4 with TRBJ2-5, with a tentative D call TRBD2 (7 bases). V lost 4 bases and J 5 bases, leaving 15 bases between the germline ends. This CDR3 region has 14 residues. Germline-derived CDR1 and CDR2 are SGHNT and YYREEE (reference sequence). In nucleotides, the CDR3 is TGTGCCAGCAGCCTTGGGGGGGGCCCGGAGACCCAGTACTTC. This sequence encodes CASSLGGGPETQYF.

Of note for this clone: Other nucleotide sequences in the sample specify the same CDR3. J is TRBJ1-1 and V is TRBV29-1; D possibly corresponds to TRBD1 (5 bases). Germline loops: CDR1 SQVTM, CDR2 ANQGSEA. This CDR3 spans 13 amino acids. V was clipped by 1 base and J by 1 base, with 7 bases between them. CDR3 region: CSVEGGGNTEAFF. The CDR3 region has the DNA TGCAGCGTTGAAGGGGGGGGGAACACTGAAGCTTTCTTT.

This clone was recorded many times. V is TRBV7-2 and J is TRBJ2-1, with a weak D call TRBD1 (6 bases). The CDR3 is made up of 15 amino acids. V was cut by 1 base and J by 0 bases, with 7 bases left in between. CDR1 and CDR2 from the germline V gene are SGHTA and FQGNSA. The CDR3 spells CASSLDRDSYNEQFF. As DNA, the CDR3 is TGTGCCAGCAGCTTAGACAGGGACTCCTACAATGAGCAGTTCTTC.